These 2 T cell receptor beta chains share one sample of origin, sequenced in a study of T cells after yellow fever vaccination. One entry per CDR3 protein, called by TCRdb with MiXCR from the 5' RACE reads. Of about 340,000 distinct CDR3 sequences listed, 3% to 4.5% are singletons. The sequenced sample was PBMCs, obtained 5 days after the yellow fever booster vaccination. The source is a man aged 18 to 30 who received the YFV17D yellow fever vaccine.

This clonotype was seen at least ten times. The chain employs TRBV7-2 and TRBJ1-6; D perhaps matches TRBD1 (5 bases). This CDR3 region has 15 residues. Germline lookup yields CDR1 SGHTA and CDR2 FQGNSA. The V gene lost 3 bases and the J gene lost 7 bases, with 13 bases spanning the gap. CDR3 protein: CASSLWAGQNSPLHF. In DNA, the CDR3 is TGTGCCAGCAGCTTGTGGGCAGGGCAGAATTCACCCCTCCACTTT.

The V gene is TRBV3-1, the J gene TRBJ2-3; tentatively, D is TRBD1 (6 bases). The CDR3 is 17 amino acids. The V gene lost 2 bases and the J gene lost 2 bases, with 17 bases spanning the gap. The germline V gene encodes CDR1 LGHDT and CDR2 YNNKEL (reference sequence). The CDR3 region is CASSQNYRVFNTDTQYF. As DNA, the CDR3 is TGTGCCAGCAGCCAAAACTACAGGGTTTTCAACACAGATACGCAGTATTTT.